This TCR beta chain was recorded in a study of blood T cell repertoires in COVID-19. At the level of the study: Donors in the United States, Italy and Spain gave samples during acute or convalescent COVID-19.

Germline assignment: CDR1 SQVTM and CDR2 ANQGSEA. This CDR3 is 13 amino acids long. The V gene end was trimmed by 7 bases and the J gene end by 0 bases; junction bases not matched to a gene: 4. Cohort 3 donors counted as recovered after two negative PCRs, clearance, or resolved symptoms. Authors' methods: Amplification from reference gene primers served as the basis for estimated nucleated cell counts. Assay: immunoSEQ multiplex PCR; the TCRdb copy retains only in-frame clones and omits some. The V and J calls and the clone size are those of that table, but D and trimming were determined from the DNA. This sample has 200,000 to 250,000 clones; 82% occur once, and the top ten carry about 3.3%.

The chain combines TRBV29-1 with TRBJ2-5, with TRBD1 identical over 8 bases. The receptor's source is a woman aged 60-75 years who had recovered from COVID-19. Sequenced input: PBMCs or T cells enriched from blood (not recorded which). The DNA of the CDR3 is TGCAGCGCCGGACAGGGTGACCAAGAGACCCAGTACTTC. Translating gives CSAGQGDQETQYF.